The entry that follows covers one T cell receptor beta chain sequence. Its cognate antigen is unknown. V was shortened by 2 bases and J by 9 bases, with 15 bases between the two germline ends. The CDR3 extends over 14 amino acids. Germline V lookup: CDR1 MNHNS, CDR2 SASEGT. The libraries were made with immunoSEQ v3.0 at survey level. Using immunoSEQ multiplex PCR, the repertoire was profiled, and TCRdb retains in-frame clones only, with some absent. The data show 25,000 to 35,000 clones, over 75% seen once. Inclusion required at least two post-ART and at least one pre-ART PBMC samples. These data belong to a study of long-term antiretroviral therapy in people with HIV. Broader study findings: Compared with controls, HIV repertoires showed narrower CDR3 length ranges. Collection of the blood, which took place between about 2003 and 2017, possibly occurred under older ART regimens. Repertoire composition at all time points was dominated by clones that had expanded before ART.

The sample here was unsorted PBMCs, taken 0.5 years after starting antiretroviral therapy. This sequence joins TRBV6-1 and TRBJ2-3, with D maybe TRBD2 (5 bases). The sequence was collected from a woman in her late teens or twenties with HIV. CDR3 sequence reads: CASSESTPGSTQYF. The DNA of the CDR3 is TGTGCCAGCAGTGAATCCACCCCGGGGAGCACGCAGTATTTT.